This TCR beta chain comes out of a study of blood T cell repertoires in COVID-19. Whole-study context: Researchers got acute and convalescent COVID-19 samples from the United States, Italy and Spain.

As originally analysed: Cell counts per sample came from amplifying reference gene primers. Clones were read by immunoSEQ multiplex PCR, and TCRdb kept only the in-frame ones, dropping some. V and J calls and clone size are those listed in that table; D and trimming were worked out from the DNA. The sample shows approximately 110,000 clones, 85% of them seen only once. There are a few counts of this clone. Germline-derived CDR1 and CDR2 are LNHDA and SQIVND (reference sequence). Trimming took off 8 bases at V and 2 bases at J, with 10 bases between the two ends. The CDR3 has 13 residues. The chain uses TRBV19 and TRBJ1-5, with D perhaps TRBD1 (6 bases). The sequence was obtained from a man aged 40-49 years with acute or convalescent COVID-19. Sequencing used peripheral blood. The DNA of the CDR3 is TGTGCCAGTGGACAGATTGGCAATCAGCCCCAGCATTTT. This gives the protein CASGQIGNQPQHF.